This T cell receptor beta chain originates from a study of blood T cells in healthy people across ages. This CDR3 is built from 13 residues. Per germline, CDR1 LNHNV and CDR2 YYDKDF (reference sequence). The V end was cut by 3 bases, the J end by 1 base, with 6 bases between. The study, taken as a whole, reports: A greater number of naive CD4+ cells and higher diversity distinguished long-lived donors from aged donors.

Combining a sample-barcoded 5' primer with a J-beta primer mix, a second PCR ran for 7 to 11 cycles. Carrying 12 random nucleotides, a template-switch adaptor labeled each individual cDNA molecule. A minimum of 2.5 million CDR3-containing paired-end reads was obtained for each sample. A single record per CDR3 protein comes from TCRdb applying MiXCR to the 5' RACE reads. This table has roughly 680,000 distinct CDR3 sequences, under 25% appearing once. There were at least 6 micrograms of total RNA extracted from every sample. This clonotype was counted a few times. The antigen remains undetermined. Input material: blood. This receptor was taken from a man between 65 and 79 years old in good health. The rearrangement links TRBV15 to TRBJ2-5; D is unclear. CDR3 nucleotides: TGTGCCACCAGCAGTGACACCCAAGAGACCCAGTACTTC. This codes for CATSSDTQETQYF.